Sequencing of this TCR beta chain was carried out in a study of CD8 T cells in ankylosing spondylitis. Study-level points and caveats: Ankylosing spondylitis blood appeared to carry a characteristic TCR beta motif of eight or nine highly homologous variants. Reportedly, significant enrichment of disease-linked clones occurred in matched ankylosing spondylitis synovial fluid.

The table lists this clonotype with many counts. The target antigen is unknown. Germline V gene sequence: CDR1 MNHEY, CDR2 SVGEGT. The V end lost 6 bases, the J end lost 4 bases, and 13 bases lay between the germline ends. This CDR3 is 13 amino acids long. A quantitative 5'-RACE method, one with molecular barcodes, was used to make TCR beta libraries. Each CDR3 protein is one row after TCRdb ran MiXCR on the 5' RACE reads. The data contain 200,000 to 250,000 distinct CDR3 sequences, 7.3% of them singletons. The clonotype originates from a male donor with ankylosing spondylitis. This chain connects TRBV6-2 or TRBV6-3 to TRBJ2-7; the D gene could be TRBD1 or TRBD2 (5 bases each). Sequences were obtained from blood, either unsorted or a sorted T cell fraction (not recorded which). CDR3 coding DNA: TGTGCCAGCAGCCACTGGGACCTATACGAGCAGTACTTC. Translated, it gives CASSHWDLYEQYF.